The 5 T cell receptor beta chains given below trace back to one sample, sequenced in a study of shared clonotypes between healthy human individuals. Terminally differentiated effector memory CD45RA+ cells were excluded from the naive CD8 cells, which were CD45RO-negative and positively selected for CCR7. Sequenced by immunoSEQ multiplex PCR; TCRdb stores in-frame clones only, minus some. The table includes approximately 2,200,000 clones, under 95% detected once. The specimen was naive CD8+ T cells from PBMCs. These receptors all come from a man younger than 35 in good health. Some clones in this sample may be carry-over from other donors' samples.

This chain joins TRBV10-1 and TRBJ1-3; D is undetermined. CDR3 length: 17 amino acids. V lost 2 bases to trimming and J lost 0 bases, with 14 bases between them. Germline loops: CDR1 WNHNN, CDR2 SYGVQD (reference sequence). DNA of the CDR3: TGCGCCAGCAGTGAGGTGGAATTTCTCCCCTCTGGAAACACCATATATTTT. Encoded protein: CASSEVEFLPSGNTIYF.

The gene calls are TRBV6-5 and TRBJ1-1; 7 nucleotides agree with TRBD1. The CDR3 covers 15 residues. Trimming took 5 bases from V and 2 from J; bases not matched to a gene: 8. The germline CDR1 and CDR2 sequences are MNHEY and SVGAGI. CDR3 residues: CASSRGRQGNTEAFF. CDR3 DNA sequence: TGTGCCAGCAGTAGGGGTAGACAGGGAAACACTGAAGCTTTCTTT.

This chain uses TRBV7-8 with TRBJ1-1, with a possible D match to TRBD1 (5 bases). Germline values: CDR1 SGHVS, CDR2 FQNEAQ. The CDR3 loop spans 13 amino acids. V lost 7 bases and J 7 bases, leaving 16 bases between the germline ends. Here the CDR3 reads CASTPEGVDEAFF. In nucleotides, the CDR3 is TGTGCCAGCACCCCCGAAGGGGTAGATGAAGCTTTCTTT. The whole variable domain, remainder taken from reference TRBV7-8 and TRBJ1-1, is GAGVSQSPRYKVAKRGQDVALRCDPISGHVSLFWYQQALGQGPEFLTYFQNEAQLDKSGLPSDRFFAERPEGSVSTLKIQRTQQEDSAVYLCASTPEGVDEAFFGQGTRLTVV.

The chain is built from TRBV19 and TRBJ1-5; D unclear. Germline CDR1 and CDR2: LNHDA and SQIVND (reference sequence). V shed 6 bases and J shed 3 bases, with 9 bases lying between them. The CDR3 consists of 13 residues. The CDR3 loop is CASSAVANQPQHF. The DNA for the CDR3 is TGTGCCAGTAGCGCCGTGGCCAATCAGCCCCAGCATTTT.

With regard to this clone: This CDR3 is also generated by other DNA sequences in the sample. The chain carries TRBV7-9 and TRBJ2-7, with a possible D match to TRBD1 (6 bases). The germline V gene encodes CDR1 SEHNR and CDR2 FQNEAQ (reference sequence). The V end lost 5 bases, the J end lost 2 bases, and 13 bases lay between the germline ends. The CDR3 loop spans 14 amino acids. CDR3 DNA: TGTGCCAGCAGCGCTCGGGACACTCCCTACGAGCAGTACTTC. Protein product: CASSARDTPYEQYF.